This entry describes one TCR beta chain. Only in-frame clones appear in the TCRdb table, and some are missing; sequencing was by immunoSEQ multiplex PCR. This table holds roughly 82,000 clones, around 89% found once. The sample's time point: blood 4 weeks post-SBRT, at nephrectomy. Sample treatment: 15 Gy SBRT to primary tumor, nephrectomy 4 weeks later. This record belongs to a study of radiation and T cells in renal cell carcinoma. V lost 6 bases and J lost 8; bases outside the gene matches: 12. The length of the CDR3 is 15 residues. CDR1 and CDR2 from the germline V gene are MNHNS and SASEGT. The sample consisted of blood, taken from a patient whose treatment included radiotherapy and nephrectomy. The chain uses TRBV6-1 and TRBJ1-3; 8 positions agree with TRBD1. This clonotype was sampled from a woman between 65 and 79 years old with renal cell carcinoma. Here the CDR3 reads CASRTNGQGQDTIYF. CDR3 DNA: TGTGCCAGCAGAACGAATGGACAGGGACAGGACACCATATATTTT.